The TCR beta chain described here comes from a study of blood T cell repertoires in COVID-19. In the study overall: The analysed material was cDNA or gDNA that came from T cells, B-cell-depleted T cells, or PBMCs.

CDR1 is LGHNT, CDR2 FRNRAP, per germline. Trimming left V 6 bases short and J 1 base short, with 12 bases between. This CDR3 is built from 15 residues. In the original processing: Nucleated cell number was recorded as an estimate derived from reference gene primer amplification. Sequenced by immunoSEQ multiplex PCR; TCRdb stores in-frame clones only, minus some. V, J and clone size are those of that table, while D and trimming were read from the DNA. The sample holds roughly 130,000 clones, roughly 80% seen once. The specimen was peripheral blood. This receptor was identified in a man aged 50 or older with acute or convalescent COVID-19. V and J are TRBV12-5 and TRBJ2-2, with TRBD1 as a possible D gene (6 bases). This chain's CDR3 is CASGSDSENTGELFF. CDR3 in DNA: TGTGCTAGTGGCTCGGACAGTGAGAACACCGGGGAGCTGTTTTTT.